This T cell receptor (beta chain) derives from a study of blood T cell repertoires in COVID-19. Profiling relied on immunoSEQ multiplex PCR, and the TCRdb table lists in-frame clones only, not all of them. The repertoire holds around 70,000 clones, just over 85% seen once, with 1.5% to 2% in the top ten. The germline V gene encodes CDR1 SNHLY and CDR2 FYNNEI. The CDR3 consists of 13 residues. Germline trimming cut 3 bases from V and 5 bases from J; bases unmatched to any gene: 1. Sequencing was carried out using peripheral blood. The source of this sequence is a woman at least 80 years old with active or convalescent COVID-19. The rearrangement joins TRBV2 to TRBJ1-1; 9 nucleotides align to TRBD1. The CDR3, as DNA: TGTGCCAGCAGTGATGACAGGGGGACTGAAGCTTTCTTT. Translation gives CASSDDRGTEAFF.